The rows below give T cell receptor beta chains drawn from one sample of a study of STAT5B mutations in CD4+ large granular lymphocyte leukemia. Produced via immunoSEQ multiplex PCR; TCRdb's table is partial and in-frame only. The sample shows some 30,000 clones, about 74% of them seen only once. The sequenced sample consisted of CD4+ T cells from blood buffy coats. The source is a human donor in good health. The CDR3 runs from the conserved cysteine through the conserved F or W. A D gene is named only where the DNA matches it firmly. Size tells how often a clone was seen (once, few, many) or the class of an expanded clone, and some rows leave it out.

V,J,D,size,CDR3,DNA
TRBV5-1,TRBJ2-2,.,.,CASSLGTYNTGELFF,TGCGCCAGCAGCTTGGGGACGTACAACACCGGGGAGCTGTTTTTT
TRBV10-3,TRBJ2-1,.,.,CAISLDNEQFF,TGTGCCATCAGTTTAGACAATGAGCAGTTCTTC
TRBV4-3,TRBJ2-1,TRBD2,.,CASSLLAGVKNEQFF,TGCGCCAGCAGCCTACTAGCGGGAGTAAAGAATGAGCAGTTCTTC
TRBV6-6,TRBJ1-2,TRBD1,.,CASTQGAYGYTF,TGTGCCAGCACACAGGGGGCCTATGGCTACACCTTC
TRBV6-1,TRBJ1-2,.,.,CASSEAGAGSRGYTF,TGTGCCAGCAGTGAAGCAGGTGCCGGAAGCAGGGGCTACACCTTC
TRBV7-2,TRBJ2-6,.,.,CASSLAWNSGANVLTF,TGTGCCAGCAGCTTAGCTTGGAACTCTGGGGCCAACGTCCTGACTTTC
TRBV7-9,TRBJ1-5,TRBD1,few,CASSKQGVGDQPQHF,TGTGCCAGCAGTAAACAGGGGGTTGGCGATCAGCCCCAGCATTTT
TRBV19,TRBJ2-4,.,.,CASSIGQGENIQYF,TGTGCCAGTAGTATAGGACAAGGTGAGAACATTCAGTACTTC
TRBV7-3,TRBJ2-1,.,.,CASSSNRQAHEQFF,TGTGCCAGCAGCTCGAATAGACAGGCCCATGAGCAGTTCTTC
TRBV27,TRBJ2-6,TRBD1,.,CASSPTGGANVLTF,TGTGCCAGCAGTCCCACAGGGGGAGCCAACGTCCTGACTTTC
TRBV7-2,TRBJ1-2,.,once,CASSPDFSLGYTF,TGTGCCAGCAGCCCGGACTTTTCCCTCGGCTACACCTTC
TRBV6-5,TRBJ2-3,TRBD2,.,CASSTGRELTDTQYF,TGTGCCAGCAGTACCGGGAGGGAGCTCACAGATACGCAGTATTTT
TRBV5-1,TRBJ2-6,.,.,CASSFGTSGANVLTF,TGCGCCAGCAGCTTCGGGACTTCTGGGGCCAACGTCCTGACTTTC
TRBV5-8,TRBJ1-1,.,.,CASSLGLILMNTEAFF,TGTGCCAGCAGCTTGGGACTGATTCTGATGAACACTGAAGCTTTCTTT
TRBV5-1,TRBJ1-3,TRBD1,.,CASSAGTGTGNTIYF,TGCGCCAGCAGCGCCGGGACAGGGACTGGAAACACCATATATTTT
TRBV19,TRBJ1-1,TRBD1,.,CASSIRGQGEVAFF,TGTGCCAGTAGTATCCGGGGACAGGGGGAAGTAGCTTTCTTT
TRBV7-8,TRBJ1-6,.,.,CASSFRSLASPLHF,TGTGCCAGCAGCTTCCGCAGTTTAGCGTCACCCCTCCACTTT
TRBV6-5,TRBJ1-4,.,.,CASRGRNNEKLFF,TGTGCCTCGAGGGGACGGAATAATGAAAAACTGTTTTTT
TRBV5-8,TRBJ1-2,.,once,CASSFGRVGYTF,TGTGCCAGCAGCTTTGGCAGGGTTGGCTACACCTTC
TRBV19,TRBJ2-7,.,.,CASSPRGRSSYEQYF,TGTGCCAGTAGCCCCCGGGGTCGAAGCTCCTACGAGCAGTACTTC
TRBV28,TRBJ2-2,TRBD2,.,CASRSGGAAGELFF,TGTGCCAGCAGAAGCGGGGGGGCCGCCGGGGAGCTGTTTTTT
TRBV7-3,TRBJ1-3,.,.,CASSFIPWDTIYF,TGTGCCAGCAGTTTTATCCCCTGGGACACCATATATTTT
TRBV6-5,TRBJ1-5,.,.,CASRDLVGSNQPQHF,TGTGCCAGCAGAGACCTGGTCGGTAGCAATCAGCCCCAGCATTTT
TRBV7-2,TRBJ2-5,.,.,CASSFKGEGTQYF,TGTGCCAGCAGCTTTAAGGGGGAGGGGACCCAGTACTTC
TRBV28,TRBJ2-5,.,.,CASRGAHQETQYF,TGTGCCAGCAGAGGGGCCCACCAAGAGACCCAGTACTTC
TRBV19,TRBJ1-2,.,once,CASSIRSGGTQVNGYTF,TGTGCCAGTAGTATTCGATCTGGCGGGACCCAGGTTAATGGCTACACCTTC
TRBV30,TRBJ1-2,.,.,CAWSVRTLSVLYGYTF,TGTGCCTGGAGTGTAAGGACACTATCCGTCTTATATGGCTACACCTTC
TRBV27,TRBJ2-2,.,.,CASCRSLRADGELFF,TGTGCCAGCTGTCGATCCCTTCGGGCGGACGGGGAGCTGTTTTTT
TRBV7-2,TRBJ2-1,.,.,CASSPGGSREQFF,TGTGCCAGCAGCCCCGGGGGTTCAAGGGAGCAGTTCTTC
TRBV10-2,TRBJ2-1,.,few,CASQGYNEQFF,TGCGCCAGTCAGGGTTACAATGAGCAGTTCTTC
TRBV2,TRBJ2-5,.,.,CASSPRQNQETQYF,TGTGCCAGCAGTCCAAGACAGAACCAAGAGACCCAGTACTTC
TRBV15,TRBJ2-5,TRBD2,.,CATSSHRLAEKETQYF,TGTGCCACCAGCTCCCACAGACTAGCGGAGAAAGAGACCCAGTACTTC
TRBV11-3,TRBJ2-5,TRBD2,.,CASSFSTSGQETQYF,TGTGCCAGCAGCTTTTCGACTAGCGGCCAAGAGACCCAGTACTTC
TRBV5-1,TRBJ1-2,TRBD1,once,CASSSGQARGYTF,TGCGCCAGCAGCTCCGGACAGGCTCGTGGCTACACCTTC
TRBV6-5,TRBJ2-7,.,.,CASSYSRAPGTYEQYF,TGTGCCAGCAGTTACTCCCGGGCGCCCGGAACATACGAGCAGTACTTC
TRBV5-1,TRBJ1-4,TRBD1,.,CASSLTGTGNEKLFF,TGCGCCAGCAGCTTGACCGGGACAGGGAATGAAAAACTGTTTTTT
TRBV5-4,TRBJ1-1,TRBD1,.,CASSSRDRGRGITEAFF,TGTGCCAGCAGCTCCCGAGACAGGGGGCGCGGAATCACTGAAGCTTTCTTT
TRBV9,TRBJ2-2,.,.,CASSPHRANGELFF,TGTGCCAGCAGCCCCCACAGGGCAAACGGGGAGCTGTTTTTT
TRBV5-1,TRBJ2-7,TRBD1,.,CASSSTGPYEQYF,TGCGCCAGCAGCTCGACAGGGCCCTACGAGCAGTACTTC
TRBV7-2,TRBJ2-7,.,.,CASSWDLGEREQYF,TGTGCCAGCAGCTGGGACTTGGGGGAGAGGGAGCAGTACTTC
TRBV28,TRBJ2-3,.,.,CASCSSTDTQYF,TGTGCCAGCTGTTCGAGCACAGATACGCAGTATTTT
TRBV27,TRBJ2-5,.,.,CASRPRVAETQYF,TGTGCCAGCAGACCTAGGGTGGCAGAGACCCAGTACTTC
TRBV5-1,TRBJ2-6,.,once,CASSLVVTGANVLTF,TGCGCCAGCAGCTTGGTGGTGACTGGGGCCAACGTCCTGACTTTC
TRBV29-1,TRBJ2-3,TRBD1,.,CSAGTGSTDTQYF,TGCAGCGCCGGGACAGGGAGTACAGATACGCAGTATTTT
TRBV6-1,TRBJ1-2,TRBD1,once,CASEPGGRPNYGYTF,TGTGCCTCCGAACCAGGGGGGCGACCTAACTATGGCTACACCTTC